The T cell receptor (beta chain) described here comes from a study of T cell responses to AZD1222 COVID-19 vaccine. Study conclusions and caveats: Spike-specific TCR breadth and depth rose after two AZD1222 doses. Among AZD1222 vaccinees, only six were seropositive at baseline. Across the whole spike, CD4 TCRs peaked at regions 160-218 and 743-854. In a largely white British group with more females than males, clonal diversity was possibly underestimated.

This table comes from immunoSEQ multiplex PCR, and its TCRdb copy is limited to in-frame clones, with some not included. Of roughly 110,000 clones in the sample, about 90% were seen once. Trimming at V came to 2 bases and at J to 8 bases, leaving 10 bases not matched to a gene. CDR3 size: 15 residues. Germline CDR1 is SGHTA and CDR2 is FQGNSA. A note on this clone: Its antigen is unknown.

This specimen consisted of peripheral blood, obtained on day 0 of AZD1222 vaccination. This receptor was identified in an adult in good health. V and J are TRBV7-2 and TRBJ1-2, with 8 bases matching TRBD1. For the CDR3, the DNA is TGTGCCAGCAGCTTATCGCACAGGACAGGGAACGGCTACACCTTC. It encodes CASSLSHRTGNGYTF.